These T cell receptor beta chains were read from a single sample in a study of T cell repertoires in cytomegalovirus infection. TCRdb passed the reads through MiXCR, listing each CDR3 protein once. This table holds some 350,000 distinct CDR3 sequences, about 32% found once. No antigen has been assigned to these receptors. The specimen was cultured PBMCs, collected from culture after CMV antigen stimulation. Receptors were obtained from a human donor in good health (CMV status not recorded). Some clones in this sample may be carry-over from other donors' samples. CDR3s leave out the opening cysteine and the closing phenylalanine or tryptophan. Fields, in order: J gene, V gene, CDR3 protein.

>TRBJ1-2|TRBV12-3/TRBV12-4
ASSFLDRARYGYT
>TRBJ2-4|TRBV7-2
ATGLAGVHGVQY
>TRBJ2-1|TRBV6-2/TRBV6-3
ASSKSGRQAPEQF
>TRBJ2-1|TRBV20-1
SARGLAGGYNEQF
>TRBJ2-1|TRBV20-1
SARDAGSGRISNEQF
>TRBJ2-5|TRBV12-3/TRBV12-4
ASSLGNQKETQY
>TRBJ2-7|TRBV4-3
ASSQEQGLAYEQY
>TRBJ1-2|TRBV4-1
ASSQVGGFGGYT
>TRBJ1-1|TRBV7-9
ASSLVLNTEAF
>TRBJ1-2|TRBV7-4
ASTWRSGGYT
>TRBJ2-1|TRBV7-6
ASSLAPGQGRNEQF
>TRBJ2-1|TRBV23-1
ASSPPFVGPYSEQF
>TRBJ2-1|TRBV6-2/TRBV6-3
ASRKAGGNYNEQF
>TRBJ1-2|TRBV24-1
ATSDEIAGSWYGYT